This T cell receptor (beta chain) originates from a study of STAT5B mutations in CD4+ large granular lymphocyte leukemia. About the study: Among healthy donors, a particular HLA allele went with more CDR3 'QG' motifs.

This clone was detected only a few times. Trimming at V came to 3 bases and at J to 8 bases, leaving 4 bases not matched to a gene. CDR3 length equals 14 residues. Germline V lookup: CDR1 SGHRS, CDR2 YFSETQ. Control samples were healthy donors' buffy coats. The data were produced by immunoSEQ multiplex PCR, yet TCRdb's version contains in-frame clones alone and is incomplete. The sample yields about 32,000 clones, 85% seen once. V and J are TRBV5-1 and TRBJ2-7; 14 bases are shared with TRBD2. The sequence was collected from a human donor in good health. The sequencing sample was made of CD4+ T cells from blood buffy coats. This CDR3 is CASSSGLAGEKQYF. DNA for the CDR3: TGCGCCAGCAGCTCGGGACTAGCGGGAGAGAAGCAGTACTTC.